This entry lists 14 T cell receptor beta chains sequenced from one sample in a study of T cell responses to AZD1222 COVID-19 vaccine. The protocol was immunoSEQ multiplex PCR, while the TCRdb copy is restricted to in-frame clones and leaves out a portion. The table shows 90,000 to 120,000 clones, with 80% to 90% occurring only once. The sample in question was peripheral blood, obtained on day 0 of AZD1222 vaccination. The receptors originated from an adult in good health.

This clone was observed once. The gene calls are TRBV7-6 and TRBJ2-7, with no clear D. Deletions cut 2 bases from V and 0 bases from J, with 11 bases between. The CDR3 extends over 15 amino acids. CDR1 and CDR2 from the germline V gene are SGHVS and FNYEAQ. CDR3 DNA sequence: TGTGCCAGCAGCTTAAGTGCCTCGAGCTCCTACGAGCAGTACTTC. Encoded protein: CASSLSASSSYEQYF.

The V and J genes are TRBV21-1 and TRBJ2-5; TRBD2 is the table's D call and was not checked against the DNA. TRBV21-1 is given as a pseudogene. This CDR3 has 15 amino acids. This CDR3 reads CASNHSGPGGETQYF. In DNA, the CDR3 is TGTGCCAGCAACCATTCGGGCCCGGGCGGGGAGACCCAGTACTTC.

The rearrangement links TRBV5-6 to TRBJ1-5; D unresolved. The V and J ends lost 5 bases and 2 bases respectively, with 17 bases between them. The CDR3 is 16 amino acids. Germline-derived CDR1 and CDR2 are SGHDT and YYEEEE. In DNA form, the CDR3 reads TGTGCCAGCAGTTTGATGGGGAAGGGAGGCAATCAGCCCCAGCATTTT. Amino acid sequence: CASSLMGKGGNQPQHF.

The chain combines TRBV7-9 with TRBJ1-2, with a tentative D call TRBD1 (5 bases). Germline V gives CDR1 SEHNR, CDR2 FQNEAQ (reference sequence). V lost 6 bases, J lost 10 bases, and 21 bases lay in between. CDR3 length equals 14 residues. Written as DNA, the CDR3 is TGTGCCAGCAGAAAAGACCAGGGTGAGGGCTTCTACACCTTC. It yields the protein CASRKDQGEGFYTF.

This chain uses TRBV4-1 with TRBJ2-7; D is perhaps TRBD1 (6 bases). The CDR3 totals 15 residues. Germline CDR1 reads MGHRA; CDR2 reads YSYEKL. V was pared by 4 bases and J by 1 base, with 14 bases between. DNA of the CDR3: TGCGCCAGCAGCCCCCGGGACATGACGTCCTACGAGCAGTACTTC. Its translation: CASSPRDMTSYEQYF.

In its sample, this clone was seen once. The chain links TRBV6-5 to TRBJ2-7; TRBD2 matches at 7 bases. With 7 bases clipped from V and 4 bases from J, the junction kept 10 bases outside the gene matches. Per the germline V gene, CDR1 is MNHEY and CDR2 is SVGAGI. This CDR3 comprises 14 residues. In DNA, the CDR3 is TGTGCCAGCACCCCCGGCGGGAGTGTTTACGAGCAGTACTTC. Its translation: CASTPGGSVYEQYF.

This clone came up once. The rearrangement uses TRBV11-1 and TRBJ2-2; perhaps D is TRBD1 or TRBD2 (5 bases each). The CDR3 consists of 15 residues. Germline loops: CDR1 SGHAT, CDR2 FQDESV (reference sequence). V was clipped by 4 bases and J by 6 bases, with 15 bases between them. The CDR3 reads CASSSGIRGSGELFF. In nucleotides, the CDR3 is TGTGCCAGCAGCTCCGGGATACGGGGCTCCGGGGAGCTGTTTTTT. Using reference TRBV11-1 and TRBJ2-2 for the parts outside the CDR3, the full variable domain is EAEVAQSPRYKITEKSQAVAFWCDPISGHATLYWYRQILGQGPELLVQFQDESVVDDSQLPKDRFSAERLKGVDSTLKIQPAELGDSAMYLCASSSGIRGSGELFFGEGSRLTVL.

The V call is TRBV9, the J call TRBJ2-1; the D gene is possibly TRBD2 (6 bases). This CDR3 is 15 amino acids long. Germline loops: CDR1 SGDLS, CDR2 YYNGEE. V lost 3 bases, J lost 5 bases, and 15 bases lay in between. As DNA, the CDR3 is TGTGCCAGCAGCGCCCGAGAGCGGGCCCACAATGAGCAGTTCTTC. Translating it yields CASSARERAHNEQFF.

CDR3 in DNA: TGCGCCAGCAGCTTCCCCCAAGCGGCTTTGGACGAGCAGTTCTTC. As protein: CASSFPQAALDEQFF. The genes are TRBV5-1 and TRBJ2-1; tentatively, D is TRBD2 (5 bases). The CDR3 spans 15 residues. V was cut by 2 bases and J by 10 bases, with 19 bases left in between. Germline CDR1 and CDR2: SGHRS and YFSETQ.

The chain has TRBV15 and TRBJ2-2; 15 bases match TRBD2. The CDR3 contains 21 residues. Germline V gene data show CDR1 as LNHNV and CDR2 as YYDKDF (reference sequence). The V gene end was trimmed by 1 base and the J gene end by 6 bases; junction bases not matched to a gene: 15. CDR3 DNA: TGTGCCACCAGCAGAGCTGCAGGACTAGCGGGAGGGCCGGGTTGGTCCGGGGAGCTGTTTTTT. This gives the protein CATSRAAGLAGGPGWSGELFF. Full variable domain (outside the CDR3, taken from reference TRBV15 and TRBJ2-2): DAMVIQNPRYQVTQFGKPVTLSCSQTLNHNVMYWYQQKSSQAPKLLFHYYDKDFNNEADTPDNFQSRRPNTSFCFLDIRSPGLGDTAMYLCATSRAAGLAGGPGWSGELFFGEGSRLTVL.

CDR3 sequence reads: CASSYPGLAGAQETQYF. The CDR3 DNA sequence: TGTGCCAGCAGTTATCCGGGACTAGCGGGAGCTCAAGAGACCCAGTACTTC. The chain links TRBV6-2 or TRBV6-3 to TRBJ2-5; 14 bases fit TRBD2. Germline V CDR1 and CDR2: MNHEY, SVGEGT. The CDR3 is made up of 17 amino acids. J was trimmed by 2 bases and V by 3 bases; bases with no gene match: 5.

V and J are TRBV27 and TRBJ2-5; perhaps TRBD1 as D (5 bases). The CDR3 loop spans 15 amino acids. Germline lookup yields CDR1 MNHEY and CDR2 SMNVEV (reference sequence). V shed 6 bases and J shed 4 bases, with 18 bases lying between them. CDR3 residues: CASSPSTNDRETQYF. The CDR3 DNA sequence: TGTGCCAGCAGCCCCTCCACCAACGACAGAGAGACCCAGTACTTC.

This chain links TRBV4-1 with TRBJ2-6, with D uncertain. V lost 1 base to trimming and J lost 0 bases, with 13 bases between them. The CDR3 sequence is 18 residues long. Per the germline V gene, CDR1 is MGHRA and CDR2 is YSYEKL. The CDR3 region has the DNA TGCGCCAGCAGCCAAGTCGACCTGGGATTCTCTGGGGCCAACGTCCTGACTTTC. This codes for CASSQVDLGFSGANVLTF.

J is TRBJ1-3 and V is TRBV19; D is possibly TRBD1 (5 bases). CDR1 and CDR2 (germline): LNHDA, SQIVND (reference sequence). This CDR3 is 14 amino acids long. V gave up 3 bases and J gave up 0 bases, with 6 bases separating them. In DNA, the CDR3 is TGTGCCAGTAGTATCAGGGTCTCTGGAAACACCATATATTTT. This sequence encodes CASSIRVSGNTIYF.